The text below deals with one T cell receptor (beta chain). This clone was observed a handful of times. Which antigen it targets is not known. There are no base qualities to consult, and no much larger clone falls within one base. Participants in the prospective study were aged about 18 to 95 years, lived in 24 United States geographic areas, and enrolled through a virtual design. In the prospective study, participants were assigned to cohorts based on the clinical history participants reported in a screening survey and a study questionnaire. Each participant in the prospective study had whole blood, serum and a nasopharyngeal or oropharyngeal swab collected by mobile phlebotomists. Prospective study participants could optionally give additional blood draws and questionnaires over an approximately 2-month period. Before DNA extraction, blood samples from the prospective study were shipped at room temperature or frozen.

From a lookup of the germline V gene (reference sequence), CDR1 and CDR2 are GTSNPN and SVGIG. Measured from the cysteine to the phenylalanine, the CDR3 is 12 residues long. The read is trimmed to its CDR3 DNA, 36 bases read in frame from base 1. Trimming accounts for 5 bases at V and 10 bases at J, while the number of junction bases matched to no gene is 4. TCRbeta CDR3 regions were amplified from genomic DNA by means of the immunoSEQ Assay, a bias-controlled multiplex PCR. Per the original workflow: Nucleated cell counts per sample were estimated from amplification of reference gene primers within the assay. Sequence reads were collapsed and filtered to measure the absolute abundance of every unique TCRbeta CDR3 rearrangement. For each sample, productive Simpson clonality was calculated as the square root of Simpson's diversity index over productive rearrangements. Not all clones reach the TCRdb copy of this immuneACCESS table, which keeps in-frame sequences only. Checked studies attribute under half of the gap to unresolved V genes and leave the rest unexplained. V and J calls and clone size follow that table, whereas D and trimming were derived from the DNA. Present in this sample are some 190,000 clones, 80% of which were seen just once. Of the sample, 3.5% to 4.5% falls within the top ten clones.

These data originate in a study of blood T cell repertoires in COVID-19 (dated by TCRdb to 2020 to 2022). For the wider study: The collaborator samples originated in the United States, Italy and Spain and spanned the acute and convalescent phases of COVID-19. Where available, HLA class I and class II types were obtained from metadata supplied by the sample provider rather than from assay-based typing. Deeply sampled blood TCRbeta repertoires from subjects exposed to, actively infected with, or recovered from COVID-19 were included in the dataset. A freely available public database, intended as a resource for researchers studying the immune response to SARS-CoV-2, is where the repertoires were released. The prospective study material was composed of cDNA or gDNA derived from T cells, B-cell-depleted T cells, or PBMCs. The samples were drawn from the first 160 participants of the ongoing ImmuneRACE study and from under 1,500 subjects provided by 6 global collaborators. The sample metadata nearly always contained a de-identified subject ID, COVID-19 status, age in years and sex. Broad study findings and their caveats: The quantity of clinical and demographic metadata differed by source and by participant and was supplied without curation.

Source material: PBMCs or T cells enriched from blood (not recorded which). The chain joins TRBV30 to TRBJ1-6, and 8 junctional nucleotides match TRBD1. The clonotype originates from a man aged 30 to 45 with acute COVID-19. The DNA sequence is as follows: TGTGCCTGGGGGACAGGTAGCTCACCCCTCCACTTT. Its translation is CAWGTGSSPLHF.